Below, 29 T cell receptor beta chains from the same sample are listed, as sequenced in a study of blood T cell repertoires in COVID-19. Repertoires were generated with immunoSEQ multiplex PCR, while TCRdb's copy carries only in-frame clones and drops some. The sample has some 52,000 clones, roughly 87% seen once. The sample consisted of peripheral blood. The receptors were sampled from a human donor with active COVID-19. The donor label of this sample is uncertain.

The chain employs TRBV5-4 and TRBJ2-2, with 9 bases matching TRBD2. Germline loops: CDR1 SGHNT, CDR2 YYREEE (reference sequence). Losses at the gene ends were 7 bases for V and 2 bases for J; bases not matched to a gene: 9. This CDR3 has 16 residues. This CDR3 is CASSTQRGVNTGELFF. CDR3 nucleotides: TGTGCCAGCTCCACCCAGCGGGGGGTCAACACCGGGGAGCTGTTTTTT.

CDR3 sequence reads: CASSLAGSYGYTF. The DNA for the CDR3 is TGTGCCAGCAGCTTGGCGGGGTCCTATGGCTACACCTTC. This chain links TRBV5-4 with TRBJ1-2; D gene uncertain. Germline V CDR1 and CDR2: SGHNT, YYREEE (reference sequence). Trimming removed 0 bases at V and 4 bases at J, with 7 bases between. This CDR3 contains 13 residues.

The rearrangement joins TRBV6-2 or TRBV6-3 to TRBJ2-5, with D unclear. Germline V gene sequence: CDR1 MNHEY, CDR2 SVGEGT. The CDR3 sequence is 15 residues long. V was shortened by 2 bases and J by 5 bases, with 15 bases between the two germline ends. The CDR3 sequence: CASSYPSFQAETQYF. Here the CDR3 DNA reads TGTGCCAGCAGTTACCCCTCGTTTCAGGCTGAGACCCAGTACTTC.

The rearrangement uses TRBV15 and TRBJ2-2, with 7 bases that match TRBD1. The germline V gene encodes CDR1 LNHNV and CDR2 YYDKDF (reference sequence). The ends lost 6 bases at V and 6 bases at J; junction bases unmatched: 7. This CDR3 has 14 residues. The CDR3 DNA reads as TGTGCCACCAGGGAATCACAGGGGCCCGGGGAGCTGTTTTTT. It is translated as CATRESQGPGELFF.

The CDR3 region has the DNA TGTGCCAGCAGCGAGGCCCGTGCGGGGAACACTGAAGCTTTCTTT. Translated: CASSEARAGNTEAFF. This chain joins TRBV7-6 and TRBJ1-1; no definite D call. Trimming left V 5 bases short and J 1 base short, with 14 bases between. The CDR3 loop spans 15 amino acids. Per the germline V gene, CDR1 is SGHVS and CDR2 is FNYEAQ.

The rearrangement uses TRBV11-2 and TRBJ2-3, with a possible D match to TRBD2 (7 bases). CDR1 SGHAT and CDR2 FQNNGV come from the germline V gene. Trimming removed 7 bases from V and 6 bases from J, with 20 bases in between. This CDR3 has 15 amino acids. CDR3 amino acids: CASKGSRGGGDTQYF. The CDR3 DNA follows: TGTGCCAGCAAGGGGTCAAGAGGGGGAGGGGATACGCAGTATTTT.

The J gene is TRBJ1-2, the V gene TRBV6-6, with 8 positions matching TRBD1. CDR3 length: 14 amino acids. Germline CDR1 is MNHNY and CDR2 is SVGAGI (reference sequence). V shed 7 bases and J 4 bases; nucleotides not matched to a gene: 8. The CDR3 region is CASKPGQAFYGYTF. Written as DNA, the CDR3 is TGTGCCAGCAAACCGGGACAGGCGTTCTATGGCTACACCTTC.

The CDR3 spells CASSTGNNSPLHF. CDR3 bases: TGTGCCAGCAGTACAGGAAATAATTCACCCCTCCACTTT. V and J are TRBV6-5 and TRBJ1-6; D perhaps matches TRBD1 (5 bases). CDR1 is MNHEY and CDR2 is SVGAGI in the germline V gene. The CDR3 has 13 residues. The ends were cut back, 5 bases at V and 5 bases at J, with 7 bases in the middle.

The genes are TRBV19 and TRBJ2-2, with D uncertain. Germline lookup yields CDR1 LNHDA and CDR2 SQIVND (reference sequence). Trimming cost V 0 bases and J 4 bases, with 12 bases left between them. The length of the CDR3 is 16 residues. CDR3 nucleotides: TGTGCCAGTAGTATAGATCTCGGGTTTCGCACCGGGGAGCTGTTTTTT. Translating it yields CASSIDLGFRTGELFF.

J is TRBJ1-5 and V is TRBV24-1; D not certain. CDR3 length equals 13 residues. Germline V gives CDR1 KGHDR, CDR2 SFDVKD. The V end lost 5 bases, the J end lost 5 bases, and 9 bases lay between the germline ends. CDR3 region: CATSVGGHQPQHF. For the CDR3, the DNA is TGTGCCACCAGTGTTGGCGGCCATCAGCCCCAGCATTTT.

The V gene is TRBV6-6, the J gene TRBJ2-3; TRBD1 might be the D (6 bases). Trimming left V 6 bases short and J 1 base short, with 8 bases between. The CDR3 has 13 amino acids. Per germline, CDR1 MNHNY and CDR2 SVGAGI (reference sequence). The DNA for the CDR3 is TGTGCCAGCAGGTCAGGGGGCACAGATACGCAGTATTTT. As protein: CASRSGGTDTQYF.

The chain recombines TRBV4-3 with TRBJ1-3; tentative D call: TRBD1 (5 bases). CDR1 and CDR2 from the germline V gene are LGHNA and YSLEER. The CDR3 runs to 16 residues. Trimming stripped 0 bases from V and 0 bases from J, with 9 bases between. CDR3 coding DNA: TGCGCCAGCAGCCAAGATCGGGGGAGCTCTGGAAACACCATATATTTT. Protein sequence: CASSQDRGSSGNTIYF.

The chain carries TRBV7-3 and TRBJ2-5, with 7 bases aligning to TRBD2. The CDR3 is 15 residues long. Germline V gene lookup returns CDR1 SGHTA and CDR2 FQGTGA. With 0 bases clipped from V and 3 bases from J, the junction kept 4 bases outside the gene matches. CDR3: CASSLTGLPKETQYF. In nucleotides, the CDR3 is TGTGCCAGCAGCTTAACGGGACTACCGAAAGAGACCCAGTACTTC. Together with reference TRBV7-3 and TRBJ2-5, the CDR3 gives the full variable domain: GAGVSQTPSNKVTEKGKYVELRCDPISGHTALYWYRQSLGQGPEFLIYFQGTGAADDSGLPNDRFFAVRPEGSVSTLKIQRTERGDSAVYLCASSLTGLPKETQYFGPGTRLLVL.

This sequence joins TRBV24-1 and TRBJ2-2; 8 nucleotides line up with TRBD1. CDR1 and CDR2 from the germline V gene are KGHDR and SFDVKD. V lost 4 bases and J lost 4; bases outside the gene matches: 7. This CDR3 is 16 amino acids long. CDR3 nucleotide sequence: TGTGCCACCAGTGACCTAGACAGGGGAGGCACCGGGGAGCTGTTTTTT. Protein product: CATSDLDRGGTGELFF.

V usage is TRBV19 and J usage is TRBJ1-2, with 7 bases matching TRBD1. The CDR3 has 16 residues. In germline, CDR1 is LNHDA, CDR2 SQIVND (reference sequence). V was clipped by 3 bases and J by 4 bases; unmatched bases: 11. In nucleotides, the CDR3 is TGTGCCAGTAGTATTCCGACAGGGACCCCTCCCTATGGCTACACCTTC. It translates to CASSIPTGTPPYGYTF.

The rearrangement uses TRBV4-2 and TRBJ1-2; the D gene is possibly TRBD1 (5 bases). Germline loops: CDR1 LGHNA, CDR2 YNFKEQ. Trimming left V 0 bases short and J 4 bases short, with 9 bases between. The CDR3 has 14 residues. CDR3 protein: CASSQETATYGYTF. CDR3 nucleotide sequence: TGTGCCAGCAGCCAAGAGACAGCCACCTATGGCTACACCTTC.

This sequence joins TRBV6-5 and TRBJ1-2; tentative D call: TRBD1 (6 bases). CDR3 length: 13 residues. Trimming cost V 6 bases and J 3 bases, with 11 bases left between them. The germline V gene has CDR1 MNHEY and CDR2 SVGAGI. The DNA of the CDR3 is TGTGCCAGCAGCCCACAGGGTGACTATGGCTACACCTTC. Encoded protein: CASSPQGDYGYTF.

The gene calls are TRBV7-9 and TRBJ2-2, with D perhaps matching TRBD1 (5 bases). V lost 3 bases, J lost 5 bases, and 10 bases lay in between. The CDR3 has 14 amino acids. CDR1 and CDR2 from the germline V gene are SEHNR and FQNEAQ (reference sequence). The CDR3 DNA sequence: TGTGCCAGCAGCTTGTCAGGGTCTACCGGGGAGCTGTTTTTT. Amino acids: CASSLSGSTGELFF.

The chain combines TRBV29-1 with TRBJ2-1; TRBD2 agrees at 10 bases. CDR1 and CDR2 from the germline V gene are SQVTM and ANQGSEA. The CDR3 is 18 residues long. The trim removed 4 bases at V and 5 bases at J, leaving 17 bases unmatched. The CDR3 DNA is TGCAGCGTTGGTGGATTAGCGGGGGGAACAAGACGTGACAATGAGCAGTTCTTC. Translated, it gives CSVGGLAGGTRRDNEQFF.

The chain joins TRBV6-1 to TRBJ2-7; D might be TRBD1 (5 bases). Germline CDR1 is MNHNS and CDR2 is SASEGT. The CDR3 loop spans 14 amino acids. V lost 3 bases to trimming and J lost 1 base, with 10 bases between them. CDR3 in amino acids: CASSDQGNSYEQYF. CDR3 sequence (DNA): TGTGCCAGCAGTGATCAGGGAAATTCCTACGAGCAGTACTTC.

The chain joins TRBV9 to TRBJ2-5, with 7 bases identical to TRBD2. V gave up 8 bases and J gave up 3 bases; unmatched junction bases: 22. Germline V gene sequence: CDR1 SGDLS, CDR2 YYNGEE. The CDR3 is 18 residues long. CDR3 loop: CASHPGEGRRAGKETQYF. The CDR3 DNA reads TGTGCCAGTCACCCAGGTGAGGGGCGAAGAGCGGGGAAAGAGACCCAGTACTTC.

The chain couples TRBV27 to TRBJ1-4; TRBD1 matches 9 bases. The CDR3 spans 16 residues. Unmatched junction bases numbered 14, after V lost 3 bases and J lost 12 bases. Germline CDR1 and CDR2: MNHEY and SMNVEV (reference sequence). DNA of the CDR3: TGTGCCAGCAGTTTGTTTGGCGGGACAGGGTCGTTGGAACTGTTTTTT. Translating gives CASSLFGGTGSLELFF.

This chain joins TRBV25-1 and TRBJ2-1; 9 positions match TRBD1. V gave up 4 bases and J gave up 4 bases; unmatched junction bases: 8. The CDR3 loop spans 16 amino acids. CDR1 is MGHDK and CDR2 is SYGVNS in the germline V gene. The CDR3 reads CASSGLQGARYNEQFF. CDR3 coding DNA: TGTGCCAGCAGTGGATTACAGGGGGCGCGGTACAATGAGCAGTTCTTC.

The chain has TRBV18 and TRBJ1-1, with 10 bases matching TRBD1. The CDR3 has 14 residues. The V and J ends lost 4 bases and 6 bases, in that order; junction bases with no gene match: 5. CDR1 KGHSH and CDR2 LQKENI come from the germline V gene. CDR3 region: CASSQDRGSAEAFF. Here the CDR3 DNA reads TGTGCCAGCTCACAGGACAGGGGGAGCGCTGAAGCTTTCTTT.

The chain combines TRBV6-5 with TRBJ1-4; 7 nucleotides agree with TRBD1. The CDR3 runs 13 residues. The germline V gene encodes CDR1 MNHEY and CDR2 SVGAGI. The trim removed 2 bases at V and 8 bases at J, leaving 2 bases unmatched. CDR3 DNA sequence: TGTGCCAGCAGTTACAGGGGACAGGAAAAACTGTTTTTT. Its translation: CASSYRGQEKLFF.

The CDR3 reads CASSQQGTYGYTF. In DNA form, the CDR3 reads TGTGCCAGCTCACAACAGGGGACCTATGGCTACACCTTC. The chain joins TRBV18 to TRBJ1-2; 7 positions match TRBD1. The germline V gene encodes CDR1 KGHSH and CDR2 LQKENI. CDR3 size: 13 residues. The ends lost 4 bases at V and 4 bases at J; junction bases unmatched: 3. Complete variable domain (other parts from reference TRBV18 and TRBJ1-2): NAGVMQNPRHLVRRRGQEARLRCSPMKGHSHVYWYRQLPEEGLKFMVYLQKENIIDESGMPKERFSAEFPKEGPSILRIQQVVRGDSAAYFCASSQQGTYGYTFGSGTRLTVV.

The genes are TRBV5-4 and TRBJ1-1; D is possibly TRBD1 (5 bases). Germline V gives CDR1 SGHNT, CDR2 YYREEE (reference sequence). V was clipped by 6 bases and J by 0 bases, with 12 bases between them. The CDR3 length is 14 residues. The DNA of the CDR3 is TGTGCCAGCAATGAAAGGGGATTGAACACTGAAGCTTTCTTT. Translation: CASNERGLNTEAFF. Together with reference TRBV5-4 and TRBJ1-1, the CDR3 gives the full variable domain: ETGVTQSPTHLIKTRGQQVTLRCSSQSGHNTVSWYQQALGQGPQFIFQYYREEENGRGNFPPRFSGLQFPNYSSELNVNALELDDSALYLCASNERGLNTEAFFGQGTRLTVV.

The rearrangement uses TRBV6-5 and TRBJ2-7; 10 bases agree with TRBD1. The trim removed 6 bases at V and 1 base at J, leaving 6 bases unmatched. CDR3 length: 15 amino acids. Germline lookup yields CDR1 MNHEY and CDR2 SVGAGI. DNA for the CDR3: TGTGCCAGCAGGAGGGACAGGGGTATTTCCTACGAGCAGTACTTC. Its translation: CASRRDRGISYEQYF.

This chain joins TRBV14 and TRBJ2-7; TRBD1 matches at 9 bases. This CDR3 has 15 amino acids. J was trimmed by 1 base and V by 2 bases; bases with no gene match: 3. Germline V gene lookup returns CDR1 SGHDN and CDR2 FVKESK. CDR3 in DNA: TGTGCCAGCAGCCAAAGACAGGGGGTTTCCTACGAGCAGTACTTC. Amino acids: CASSQRQGVSYEQYF.